Following are 2 T cell receptor beta chains from one sample sequenced in a study of cytomegalovirus exposure and HLA in healthy donors listed by TCRdb under 2017. The library came from the immunoSEQ multiplex PCR assay. The source is immuneACCESS, and TCRdb retained only in-frame sequences with V and J called. Part of the clones is not carried over; for the studies checked, unresolved V genes explain less than half of this, and the remainder is unexplained. The sample table records some 110,000 clones; approximately 89% of these occur just once. The ten largest clones add up to approximately 1.8% of the sample. The specimen sequenced was PBMCs. The receptors were gathered from a man in his late teens or twenties in good health and CMV-seronegative.

The V and J genes are TRBV7-2 and TRBJ1-2; D not certain. V lost 4 bases, J lost 4 bases, and 16 bases lay in between. The CDR3 is 15 amino acids. Germline-derived CDR1 and CDR2 are SGHTA and FQGNSA. Here the CDR3 DNA reads TGTGCCAGCAGCTCAAACGCCGGTCCATTCTATGGCTACACCTTC. Translated, it gives CASSSNAGPFYGYTF. The variable domain in full, completed from reference TRBV7-2 and TRBJ1-2, reads GAGVSQSPSNKVTEKGKDVELRCDPISGHTALYWYRQSLGQGLEFLIYFQGNSAPDKSGLPSDRFSAERTGGSVSTLTIQRTQQEDSAVYLCASSSNAGPFYGYTFGSGTRLTVV.

The V call is TRBV6-5, the J call TRBJ1-2, with 7 positions matching TRBD1. V shed 4 bases, J shed 6 bases, and the junction held 8 bases outside the gene matches. This CDR3 spans 14 amino acids. Per germline, CDR1 MNHEY and CDR2 SVGAGI. CDR3 residues: CASSSDREADGYTF. The CDR3 DNA follows: TGTGCCAGCAGTTCCGACAGGGAGGCGGATGGCTACACCTTC.